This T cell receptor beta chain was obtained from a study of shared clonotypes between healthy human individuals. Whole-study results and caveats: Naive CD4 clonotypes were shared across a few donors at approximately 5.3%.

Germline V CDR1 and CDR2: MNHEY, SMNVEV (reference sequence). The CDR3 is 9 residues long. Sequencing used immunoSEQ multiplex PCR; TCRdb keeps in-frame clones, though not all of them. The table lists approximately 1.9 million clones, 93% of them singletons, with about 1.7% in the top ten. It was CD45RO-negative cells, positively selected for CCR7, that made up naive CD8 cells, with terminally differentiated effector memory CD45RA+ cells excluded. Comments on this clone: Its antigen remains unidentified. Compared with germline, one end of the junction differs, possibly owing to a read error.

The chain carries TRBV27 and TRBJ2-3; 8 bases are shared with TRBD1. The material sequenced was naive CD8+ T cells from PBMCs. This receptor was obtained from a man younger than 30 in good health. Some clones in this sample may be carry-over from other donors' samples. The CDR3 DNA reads TGTGCCAGCGGAGACAGGGGTGATTTT. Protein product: CASGDRGDF.